This T cell receptor (beta chain) was profiled in a study of tumor and adjacent non-tumor tissue in lung cancer. RNA was extracted from bulk tissue without any cell sorting. On this clonotype itself: This clone may be a read error of a much larger clone one base away.

CDR1 and CDR2 (germline): SGHDT, YYEEEE. The CDR3 spans 16 residues. The library came from three nested PCR rounds adapted from ARM-PCR protocols. In TCRdb, the multiplex PCR reads were re-called with MiXCR into one record per CDR3 protein. The profile shows 130,000 or so distinct CDR3 sequences, 66% of them singletons. Specimen: lung tumor tissue. The sequence came from a man aged 25 to 45 with non-small cell lung cancer. The gene calls are TRBV5-6 and TRBJ2-5; D might be TRBD1 or TRBD2, each matching 5 bases. CDR3 coding DNA: TGTGCCAGCAGCTTGGTGGCTGACCCGCGAGGGGAGACCCAGTGCTTC. As protein: CASSLVADPRGETQCF.